The source of this T cell receptor (beta chain) is a study of T cells after yellow fever vaccination. Generation of TCR cDNA used 5'RACE template switching (which added a universal primer site and UMIs). In TCRdb, the 5' RACE reads were re-called with MiXCR into one record per CDR3 protein. The sample has roughly 150,000 distinct CDR3 sequences; roughly 8% are singletons. This clonotype came up a few times. Its cognate antigen is unknown. Whole-study results and caveats: The booster response re-showed most primary clones: 96% CD4, approximately 85% CD8. The secondary response peaked faster, at day 5 versus 15, but was weaker. The appearance of a small share of clonotypes in both CD4 and CD8 compartments was observed.

Trimming shortened V by 0 bases and J by 3 bases, and 10 bases separated the two germline ends. CDR3 length: 14 amino acids. The germline gives CDR1 SGHRS, CDR2 YFSETQ. The clonotype was recovered from a man aged 25 to 40 who received the YFV17D yellow fever vaccine. The sample consisted of CD4+ T cells sorted from PBMCs, taken 5 days after the yellow fever booster vaccination. The chain carries TRBV5-1 and TRBJ2-7, with D unclear. Written as DNA, the CDR3 is TGCGCCAGCAGCTTGGGCGGAAAGAACTACGAGCAGTACTTC. This translates into CASSLGGKNYEQYF.